One and the same sample provided the 32 T cell receptor beta chains below, sequenced in a study of identical twins. TCRdb reprocessed the 5' RACE reads via MiXCR and lists one record per CDR3 protein. Of under 350,000 distinct CDR3 sequences in the sample, around 9.7% were seen once. A further study also used this sample, focusing on yellow fever vaccine responses in identical twins.

Sequencing used CD8+ T cells sorted from blood. Receptors originate from a woman aged 18-35 years in good health.

This clonotype has ten or more counts. The rearrangement uses TRBV11-1 and TRBJ2-1, with 10 positions matching TRBD2. The J segment lost 4 bases and the V segment lost 5 bases, leaving 14 bases of the junction unmatched. Germline CDR1 SGHAT, CDR2 FQDESV (reference sequence). The CDR3 contains 18 residues. The CDR3 bases are TGTGCCAGCAGCCCAGTGCTCGGGACTAGCGACGCTTACAATGAGCAGTTCTTC. Its protein product is CASSPVLGTSDAYNEQFF.

This clonotype has ten or more counts. The rearrangement uses TRBV11-2 and TRBJ2-7; D not resolved. This CDR3 region has 15 residues. Germline-derived CDR1 and CDR2 are SGHAT and FQNNGV. Trimming removed 1 base from V and 2 bases from J, with 12 bases in between. CDR3 DNA sequence: TGTGCCAGCAGCTTAGGGTGGCGGAGAGCCTACGAGCAGTACTTC. Encoded protein: CASSLGWRRAYEQYF.

Only a few counts were recorded for this clonotype. The genes are TRBV20-1 and TRBJ2-7; possible D gene TRBD1, 5 bases. This CDR3 region has 13 residues. Germline V gives CDR1 DFQATT, CDR2 SNEGSKA (reference sequence). V lost 5 bases and J lost 0, with 11 bases in between. The CDR3 nucleotides are TGCAGTGCTTGGGGCAGGGACTCCTACGAGCAGTACTTC. It yields the protein CSAWGRDSYEQYF.

This clonotype showed up many times. This chain uses TRBV12-3 or TRBV12-4 with TRBJ1-1; unclear D gene. V gave up 7 bases and J gave up 3 bases, with 18 bases separating them. CDR3 length equals 15 residues. CDR3 sequence: CASTPADHLDTEAFF. CDR3 in DNA: TGTGCCAGCACCCCGGCCGACCACCTGGACACTGAAGCTTTCTTT.

This clonotype was found a few times. The chain has TRBV9 and TRBJ1-3, with TRBD1 as a possible D gene (6 bases). The germline V and J ends were trimmed by 2 bases and 4 bases, with 10 bases remaining between them. Per the germline V gene, CDR1 is SGDLS and CDR2 is YYNGEE. The CDR3 has 14 residues. CDR3 region: CASSVSGVGNTIYF. The CDR3 nucleotides read TGTGCCAGCAGCGTCTCAGGGGTAGGAAACACCATATATTTT.

This clonotype came up a few times. V gene TRBV5-1 combines with J gene TRBJ2-4, with D tentatively TRBD1 or TRBD2 (5 bases each). Germline CDR1 SGHRS, CDR2 YFSETQ. Between the trimmed V and J ends, which lost 5 bases and 8 bases, there was a span of 20 bases. CDR3 length: 15 amino acids. CDR3 sequence (DNA): TGCGCCAGCAGTAAACACCGGGACGAGGGCTACATTCAGTACTTC. Protein product: CASSKHRDEGYIQYF.

This rearrangement joins TRBV11-1 to TRBJ2-1, with 11 positions matching TRBD2. CDR3 length equals 19 residues. Per the germline V gene, CDR1 is SGHAT and CDR2 is FQDESV (reference sequence). Trimming at V came to 3 bases and at J to 5 bases, leaving 15 bases not matched to a gene. CDR3: CASSLSRLAGPPVDNEQFF. CDR3 sequence (DNA): TGTGCCAGCAGCTTGAGCAGACTAGCGGGACCGCCAGTAGACAATGAGCAGTTCTTC.

This clonotype was seen at least ten times. The chain carries TRBV6-5 and TRBJ2-7; D gene uncertain. The CDR3 runs 14 residues. Germline lookup yields CDR1 MNHEY and CDR2 SVGAGI. Trimming pared 1 base from V and 0 bases from J, leaving 7 bases between. The CDR3 here is CASSYLDGSYEQYF. The CDR3 DNA reads as TGTGCCAGCAGTTACTTGGACGGCTCCTACGAGCAGTACTTC.

The rearrangement uses TRBV6-1 and TRBJ1-2, with 7 nucleotides matching TRBD1. V lost 5 bases, J lost 7 bases, and 7 bases stayed unmatched. CDR1 is MNHNS and CDR2 is SASEGT in the germline V gene. This CDR3 is 13 amino acids long. The CDR3 sequence: CASSPTGTLGYTF. CDR3 DNA: TGTGCCAGCAGTCCGACAGGGACCCTTGGCTACACCTTC.

The chain carries TRBV20-1 and TRBJ2-2; TRBD2 aligns across 9 bases. This CDR3 has 14 residues. CDR1 is DFQATT, CDR2 SNEGSKA, per germline (reference sequence). V was pared by 3 bases and J by 5 bases, with 4 bases of the junction left unmatched. Written as DNA, the CDR3 is TGCAGTGCTAGTGGGACTAGCACGACCGGGGAGCTGTTTTTT. It specifies CSASGTSTTGELFF.

This clonotype was recorded many times. This chain links TRBV7-9 with TRBJ2-2; 11 bases are a match to TRBD1. CDR1 is SEHNR, CDR2 FQNEAQ, per germline (reference sequence). J was trimmed by 3 bases and V by 7 bases; bases with no gene match: 4. The CDR3 covers 15 residues. CDR3 in DNA: TGTGCCAGCAAAGGGACAGGGGGAGACACCGGGGAGCTGTTTTTT. It specifies CASKGTGGDTGELFF.

This clonotype was detected many times. The rearrangement links TRBV7-9 to TRBJ2-7; D is possibly TRBD2 (6 bases). CDR1 SEHNR and CDR2 FQNEAQ come from the germline V gene (reference sequence). The germline V and J ends were trimmed by 6 bases and 2 bases, with 20 bases remaining between them. This CDR3 comprises 16 residues. The CDR3 bases are TGTGCCAGCAGACCCGGACTACTCAACCCTACCTACGAGCAGTACTTC. Translating gives CASRPGLLNPTYEQYF.

This clonotype was observed many times. V and J are TRBV5-6 and TRBJ2-1; D possibly corresponds to TRBD2 (5 bases). The CDR3 runs 15 residues. Trimming stripped 3 bases from V and 3 bases from J, with 13 bases between. The germline CDR1 and CDR2 sequences are SGHDT and YYEEEE. CDR3 in amino acids: CASSWAIGDYNEQFF. The CDR3 coding sequence is TGTGCCAGCAGCTGGGCCATCGGGGACTACAATGAGCAGTTCTTC.

This clonotype was recorded once. The germline gene is not matched at one end of the junction; a read error may be the cause. The chain combines TRBV5-6 with TRBJ2-6; 13 nucleotides agree with TRBD2. CDR3 length: 20 residues. CDR1 and CDR2 (germline): SGHDT, YYEEEE. This CDR3 reads CASSKELGLAGYAGGNVLTF. The CDR3, as DNA: TGTGCCAGCAGCAAAGAACTGGGACTAGCGGGATACGCTGGGGGCAACGTCCTGACTTTC.

This clonotype was picked up a small number of times. The J gene is TRBJ2-3, the V gene TRBV5-1, with 11 bases matching TRBD2. V dropped 5 bases and J dropped 0; count of bases not matched to a gene: 11. This CDR3 is built from 18 residues. From germline, CDR1 is SGHRS and CDR2 YFSETQ. The DNA of the CDR3 is TGCGCCAGCAGTTCCCGACTAGCGGGGATCACTAGCACAGATACGCAGTATTTT. It yields the protein CASSSRLAGITSTDTQYF.

This clonotype has more than one count but fewer than ten. The V and J genes are TRBV29-1 and TRBJ1-2, with D perhaps matching TRBD1 (5 bases). The CDR3 runs 12 residues. Looked up from germline, CDR1 is SQVTM and CDR2 is ANQGSEA. V was clipped by 4 bases and J by 4 bases, with 10 bases between them. The CDR3 sequence: CSVVATAYGYTF. CDR3 DNA sequence: TGCAGCGTTGTCGCGACAGCCTATGGCTACACCTTC.

This clonotype was detected only a few times. V and J are TRBV6-2 or TRBV6-3 and TRBJ2-7; no clear D gene. This CDR3 contains 11 residues. V was cut by 6 bases and J by 7 bases, with 10 bases left in between. The germline gives CDR1 MNHEY, CDR2 SVGEGT. CDR3 DNA sequence: TGTGCCAGCAGAGAAACGGTGGAGCAGTACTTC. This sequence encodes CASRETVEQYF.

This clonotype was counted many times. The chain combines TRBV11-2 with TRBJ2-3; D tentatively reads TRBD1 or TRBD2 (7 bases each). The germline V and J ends were trimmed by 2 bases and 2 bases, with 14 bases remaining between them. CDR3 length: 16 residues. The germline CDR1 and CDR2 sequences are SGHAT and FQNNGV. Written as DNA, the CDR3 is TGTGCCAGCAGCTTACGCCAGGGGGGGATCACAGATACGCAGTATTTT. Translation gives CASSLRQGGITDTQYF.

The chain is built from TRBV18 and TRBJ2-5; D uncertain. V was cut by 2 bases and J by 2 bases, with 12 bases left in between. CDR1 and CDR2 from the germline V gene are KGHSH and LQKENI. This CDR3 has 15 residues. The CDR3 DNA reads as TGTGCCAGCTCACCATCGGGCCCGGAACAAGAGACCCAGTACTTC. Protein sequence: CASSPSGPEQETQYF.

The chain links TRBV6-2 or TRBV6-3 to TRBJ2-1; D gene ambiguous. The CDR3 runs 16 residues. Trimming removed 2 bases from V and 0 bases from J, with 11 bases in between. CDR1 MNHEY and CDR2 SVGEGT come from the germline V gene. CDR3 region: CASSYSPFRSYNEQFF. In DNA form, the CDR3 reads TGTGCCAGCAGTTACAGCCCATTCCGCTCCTACAATGAGCAGTTCTTC.

This clonotype was picked up a small number of times. The J gene is TRBJ2-7, the V gene TRBV6-2 or TRBV6-3; D is perhaps TRBD1 (6 bases). The CDR3 totals 13 residues. The germline V gene has CDR1 MNHEY and CDR2 SVGEGT. Trimming left V 7 bases short and J 0 bases short, with 10 bases between. CDR3 sequence: CASTNRASYEQYF. Written as DNA, the CDR3 is TGTGCCAGCACAAACAGGGCCTCCTACGAGCAGTACTTC.

In this sample, this clonotype turned up a few times. V gene TRBV7-8 combines with J gene TRBJ1-1; 9 bases match TRBD1. This CDR3 contains 13 residues. The trim removed 1 base at V and 7 bases at J, leaving 1 base unmatched. CDR1 SGHVS and CDR2 FQNEAQ come from the germline V gene. For the CDR3, the DNA is TGTGCCAGCAGCTTAGTGACAGGGGGTGAAGCTTTCTTT. Translated: CASSLVTGGEAFF.

Only a few counts were recorded for this clonotype. In DNA form, the CDR3 reads TGTGCCAGCAGGGGCACGGGACAGGGTTTTTTTTGGCAAGAGACCCAGTACTTC. Translation gives CASRGTGQGFFWQETQYF. The V call is TRBV6-1, the J call TRBJ2-5; 9 nucleotides line up with TRBD1. The trim removed 6 bases at V and 2 bases at J, leaving 16 bases unmatched. The CDR3 consists of 18 residues. Looked up from germline, CDR1 is MNHNS and CDR2 is SASEGT.

This clonotype was detected ten times or more. The V and J genes are TRBV29-1 and TRBJ2-3; maybe TRBD2 (5 bases). There are 11 residues in the CDR3. V was shortened by 8 bases and J by 10 bases, with 16 bases between the two germline ends. Per germline, CDR1 SQVTM and CDR2 ANQGSEA. CDR3 in DNA: TGCAGCTCGGAGCCGGGATCCCCGCAGTATTTT. Encoded protein: CSSEPGSPQYF.

The J gene is TRBJ2-1, the V gene TRBV7-3; either TRBD1 or TRBD2 may supply D (5 bases each). Germline V gene sequence: CDR1 SGHTA, CDR2 FQGTGA. The V gene lost 5 bases and the J gene lost 3 bases, with 23 bases spanning the gap. This CDR3 spans 18 amino acids. The DNA of the CDR3 is TGTGCCAGCAGCCCCTTACCGGGGCCCCCTGTCCACTACAATGAGCAGTTCTTC. Translated, it gives CASSPLPGPPVHYNEQFF.

The chain combines TRBV19 with TRBJ2-7; 8 nucleotides agree with TRBD1. V was clipped by 7 bases and J by 3 bases; unmatched bases: 11. This CDR3 contains 15 residues. Germline CDR1 and CDR2: LNHDA and SQIVND (reference sequence). The CDR3 region is CASTEGQGAFYEQYF. The CDR3 DNA follows: TGTGCCAGTACCGAGGGCCAGGGGGCCTTCTACGAGCAGTACTTC.

CDR3 protein: CASSPLGQVTGELFF. The CDR3 DNA follows: TGTGCCAGCAGTCCCCTGGGACAAGTCACCGGGGAGCTGTTTTTT. V usage is TRBV12-3 or TRBV12-4 and J usage is TRBJ2-2; possibly TRBD1 for D (6 bases). The V and J ends lost 5 bases and 4 bases respectively, with 14 bases between them. CDR3 length: 15 amino acids.

This clonotype was observed many times. The gene calls are TRBV9 and TRBJ2-1, with 9 bases identical to TRBD2. Germline CDR1 and CDR2: SGDLS and YYNGEE. With 3 bases clipped from V and 5 bases from J, the junction kept 6 bases outside the gene matches. This CDR3 has 15 residues. The CDR3 region has the DNA TGTGCCAGCAGCGAAAGCGGGGGGTCGCACAATGAGCAGTTCTTC. Translation gives CASSESGGSHNEQFF.

This clonotype was detected once. A single base separates this from a much larger clone, so it may be a read error. The V gene is TRBV20-1, the J gene TRBJ2-7, with TRBD1 matching over 9 bases. CDR3 length: 15 amino acids. The germline V gene has CDR1 DFQATT and CDR2 SNEGSKA (reference sequence). CDR3 amino acids: CCAQNYRGRLYEQYF. Written as DNA, the CDR3 is TGCTGTGCACAAAATTACAGGGGGCGCCTCTACGAGCAGTACTTC.

The chain has TRBV4-3 and TRBJ2-7; possible D gene TRBD2, 6 bases. CDR3 length: 15 residues. V was pared by 0 bases and J by 1 base, with 10 bases between. Germline V gene sequence: CDR1 LGHNA, CDR2 YSLEER. The CDR3 bases are TGCGCCAGCAGCCAAGAATCCGGGAGTTCCTACGAGCAGTACTTC. This codes for CASSQESGSSYEQYF.

The table lists this clonotype with many counts. As DNA, the CDR3 is TGCGCCAGCAGCCAAGATAGGGTCCAGGAGGGGTGGGACACCGGGGAGCTGTTTTTT. Its protein product is CASSQDRVQEGWDTGELFF. The J gene is TRBJ2-2, the V gene TRBV4-3; a weak D match, TRBD2 (6 bases). Germline V lookup: CDR1 LGHNA, CDR2 YSLEER. This CDR3 spans 19 amino acids. The V end lost 0 bases, the J end lost 3 bases, and 20 bases lay between the germline ends.

This clonotype was detected a few times. The V and J genes are TRBV2 and TRBJ2-3; D gene ambiguous. CDR1 is SNHLY, CDR2 FYNNEI, per germline. Trimming stripped 2 bases from V and 0 bases from J, with 9 bases between. This CDR3 is built from 15 residues. The CDR3 reads CASSEWVQSTDTQYF. The CDR3 DNA reads as TGTGCCAGCAGTGAATGGGTTCAGAGCACAGATACGCAGTATTTT.